The sequence of this TCR beta chain was determined in a study of control samples from healthy donors and cancer patients. The germline V gene has CDR1 MGHRA and CDR2 YSYEKL. The V segment lost 4 bases and the J segment 1 base; nucleotides outside the gene matches: 9. This CDR3 spans 16 amino acids. The data were produced by immunoSEQ multiplex PCR, yet TCRdb's version contains in-frame clones alone and is incomplete. This table holds about 170,000 clones, approximately 92% found once. The clonotype originates from a woman between 35 and 50 years old in good health. The specimen was blood. This chain joins TRBV4-1 and TRBJ2-7, with TRBD1 matching over 8 bases. The CDR3 sequence: CASSLLPGQESYEQYF. CDR3 nucleotides: TGCGCCAGCAGCCTTCTGCCGGGACAGGAGTCCTACGAGCAGTACTTC.